This T cell receptor beta chain stems from a study of vaccination effects on CD4 cells after COVID-19. The CDR3 totals 13 residues. The germline CDR1 and CDR2 sequences are SGHTA and FQGNSA. V was pared by 4 bases and J by 10 bases, with 14 bases between. Sequencing was preceded by expansion of antigen-specific CD4+ T cells with viral peptide pools in the ViraFEST assay. When 10 to 11 days of culture had elapsed, CD4+ T cells were isolated. About this clone: Its specificity is unknown.

Here immunoSEQ multiplex PCR was the method, and the copy in TCRdb shows in-frame clones only, minus some. The sample records under 85,000 clones, around 76% being singletons. Specimen: CD4+ T cells from PBMCs cultured with HCoV-229E spike peptides, collected before COVID-19 vaccination. The V and J genes are TRBV7-2 and TRBJ2-1; D gene ambiguous. The sequence was obtained from a human donor who received a COVID-19 vaccine. CDR3 nucleotide sequence: TGTGCCAGCAGCTCCCAACTGGGCCAGGAGCAGTTCTTC. This encodes CASSSQLGQEQFF.